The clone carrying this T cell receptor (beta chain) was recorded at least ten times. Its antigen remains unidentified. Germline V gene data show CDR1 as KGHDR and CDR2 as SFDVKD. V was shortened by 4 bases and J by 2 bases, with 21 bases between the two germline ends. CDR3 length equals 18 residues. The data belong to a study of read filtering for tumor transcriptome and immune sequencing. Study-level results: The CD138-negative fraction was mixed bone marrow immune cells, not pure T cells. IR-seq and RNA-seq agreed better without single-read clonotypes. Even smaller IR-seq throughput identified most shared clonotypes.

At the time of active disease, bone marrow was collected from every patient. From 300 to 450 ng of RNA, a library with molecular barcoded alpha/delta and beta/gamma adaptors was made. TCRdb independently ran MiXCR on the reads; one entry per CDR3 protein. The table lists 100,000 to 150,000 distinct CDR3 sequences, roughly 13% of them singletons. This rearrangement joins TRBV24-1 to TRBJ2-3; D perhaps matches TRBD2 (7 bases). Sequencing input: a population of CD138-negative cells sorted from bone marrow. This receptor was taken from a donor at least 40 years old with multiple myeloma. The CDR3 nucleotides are TGTGCCACCAGTGACCCAGGGGCTAGCGGAGGCCCCACAGATACGCAGTATTTT. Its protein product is CATSDPGASGGPTDTQYF.